Presented here are 26 T cell receptor beta chains from one specimen sequenced in a study of blood T cells in healthy people across ages (dated by TCRdb to between 2014 and 2017). Libraries came from 5' RACE. TCRdb lists the instrument as Illumina HiSeq 2500. A second PCR of roughly 7 to 11 cycles was performed with a sample-barcoded 5' primer and a J-beta primer mix. In TCRdb, the public reads were trimmed at Q25 with fastp and aligned with MiXCR, with productive beta chains retained. Each entry is one CDR3 protein sequence, shown with its most common DNA and genes. For this sample there are more than 700,000 distinct CDR3 sequences; about 42% appear just once. The ten largest clones capture roughly 20% of the sample. Input material: blood. The source of these receptors is a man older than 75 in good health.

The chain carries TRBV5-1 and TRBJ2-5; TRBD1 matches 9 bases. Trimming removed 6 bases from V and 2 bases from J; junction bases left unmatched: 5. CDR3 length equals 14 residues. CDR1 SGHRS and CDR2 YFSETQ come from the germline V gene. This chain's CDR3 is CASTRGQGQETQYF. CDR3 DNA: TGCGCCAGCACCCGAGGACAGGGGCAAGAGACCCAGTACTTC.

The genes are TRBV19 and TRBJ2-3; TRBD2 might be the D (5 bases). The CDR3 loop spans 13 amino acids. The V and J ends lost 5 bases and 9 bases respectively, with 15 bases between them. Germline V CDR1 and CDR2: LNHDA, SQIVND (reference sequence). The CDR3: CASSGGREETQYF. CDR3 bases: TGTGCCAGTAGTGGTGGGAGAGAGGAAACGCAGTATTTT.

The chain combines TRBV3-1 with TRBJ1-2; 7 bases agree with TRBD1. The CDR3 covers 14 residues. Trimming at V came to 0 bases and at J to 7 bases, leaving 5 bases not matched to a gene. CDR1 LGHDT and CDR2 YNNKEL come from the germline V gene (reference sequence). Written as DNA, the CDR3 is TGTGCCAGCAGCCAAGAGATACAGGGGAGTGGCTACACCTTC. Translated, it gives CASSQEIQGSGYTF. The variable domain in full, completed from reference TRBV3-1 and TRBJ1-2, reads DTAVSQTPKYLVTQMGNDKSIKCEQNLGHDTMYWYKQDSKKFLKIMFSYNNKELIINETVPNRFSPKSPDKAHLNLHINSLELGDSAVYFCASSQEIQGSGYTFGSGTRLTVV.

In the case of this clonotype: The missing conserved phenylalanine or tryptophan at the end of this CDR3 makes a read error likely. The V and J genes are TRBV29-1 and TRBJ2-1, with 9 bases that match TRBD1. This CDR3 is built from 15 residues. V shed 3 bases, J shed 3 bases, and the junction held 6 bases outside the gene matches. Germline CDR1 and CDR2: SQVTM and ANQGSEA. CDR3 DNA: TGCAGCGTTGATGGACAGGGGCGGAACTACAATGAGCAGTTCTTA. This gives the protein CSVDGQGRNYNEQFL.

The gene calls are TRBV6-5 and TRBJ2-7; 13 positions match TRBD2. V dropped 7 bases and J dropped 2; count of bases not matched to a gene: 2. The CDR3 is 14 residues long. Germline V gene sequence: CDR1 MNHEY, CDR2 SVGAGI. For the CDR3, the DNA is TGTGCCAGCAAGACTAGCGGGGGGACCTACGAGCAGTACTTC. This sequence encodes CASKTSGGTYEQYF.

The table lists this clonotype with many counts. This chain uses TRBV5-1 with TRBJ2-1; 8 bases are shared with TRBD2. Germline V gene sequence: CDR1 SGHRS, CDR2 YFSETQ. The J segment lost 2 bases and the V segment lost 2 bases, leaving 3 bases of the junction unmatched. This CDR3 has 15 amino acids. The CDR3 protein is CASSFSGSPYNEQFF. CDR3 in DNA: TGCGCCAGCAGCTTCAGCGGGAGCCCCTACAATGAGCAGTTCTTC.

This clonotype was recorded only once. The J gene is TRBJ2-5, the V gene TRBV7-2; 10 nucleotides align to TRBD2. The length of the CDR3 is 16 residues. V trimming: 3 bases; J trimming: 4 bases; junction bases outside the gene matches: 8. Germline-derived CDR1 and CDR2 are SGHTA and FQGNSA. DNA of the CDR3: TGTGCCAGCAGCTTTACTAGCGGGGCGGGTTCAGAGACCCAGTACTTC. Protein product: CASSFTSGAGSETQYF.

The genes are TRBV3-1 and TRBJ2-1, with TRBD1 matching over 9 bases. The V segment lost 6 bases and the J segment 7 bases; nucleotides outside the gene matches: 4. This CDR3 has 13 residues. CDR1 LGHDT and CDR2 YNNKEL come from the germline V gene (reference sequence). The CDR3 DNA sequence: TGTGCCAGCAGACAGGGGGCATGTAATGAGCAGTTCTTC. This translates into CASRQGACNEQFF.

This clonotype was seen once. The chain carries TRBV5-1 and TRBJ2-1, with D perhaps matching TRBD2 (6 bases). V was shortened by 4 bases and J by 2 bases, with 22 bases between the two germline ends. The CDR3 totals 18 residues. Germline CDR1 reads SGHRS; CDR2 reads YFSETQ. CDR3 nucleotide sequence: TGCGCCAGCAGCCCGCCAAGAGGGCTAGCGTCGACCTACAATGAGCAGTTCTTC. It is translated as CASSPPRGLASTYNEQFF.

This clonotype was counted a few times. This CDR3 reads CATIHVEQYF. In nucleotides, the CDR3 is TGTGCCACCATCCATGTCGAGCAGTACTTC. The chain recombines TRBV28 with TRBJ2-7, with D unclear. Trimming removed 10 bases from V and 6 bases from J, with 10 bases in between. The CDR3 totals 10 residues. Germline V gene lookup returns CDR1 MDHEN and CDR2 SYDVKM.

This clonotype was seen at least ten times. This sequence joins TRBV2 and TRBJ2-7; D perhaps matches TRBD1 (6 bases). V lost 6 bases and J lost 4, with 10 bases in between. The CDR3 contains 12 residues. Germline V CDR1 and CDR2: SNHLY, FYNNEI. The CDR3 coding sequence is TGTGCCAGCAGATCACAGGGTTACGAGCAGTACTTC. The encoded protein is CASRSQGYEQYF.

V gene TRBV4-2 combines with J gene TRBJ2-5; D gene unclear. V was trimmed by 0 bases and J by 5 bases, leaving 4 bases between them. The CDR3 is 12 amino acids. Germline V CDR1 and CDR2: LGHNA, YNFKEQ. The CDR3 here is CASSQDPETQYF. The CDR3 DNA reads as TGTGCCAGCAGCCAAGATCCCGAGACCCAGTACTTC.

The rearrangement uses TRBV11-2 and TRBJ2-7; TRBD2 matches at 13 bases. V shed 2 bases and J 7 bases; nucleotides not matched to a gene: 23. The germline V gene encodes CDR1 SGHAT and CDR2 FQNNGV. This CDR3 is built from 21 residues. Written as DNA, the CDR3 is TGTGCCAGCAGCTTATTCGCCACCGGGACTAGCGGGAATCCCTCCTACAATGAGCAGTACTTC. It specifies CASSLFATGTSGNPSYNEQYF.

The chain recombines TRBV7-3 with TRBJ2-5; no clear D gene. V was shortened by 5 bases and J by 0 bases, with 10 bases between the two germline ends. This CDR3 contains 14 residues. Germline V gene data show CDR1 as SGHTA and CDR2 as FQGTGA. CDR3 in DNA: TGTGCCAGCAGCCCCTCCGTCAACCAAGAGACCCAGTACTTC. Its translation is CASSPSVNQETQYF. Variable domain in full (rest from reference TRBV7-3 and TRBJ2-5): GAGVSQTPSNKVTEKGKYVELRCDPISGHTALYWYRQSLGQGPEFLIYFQGTGAADDSGLPNDRFFAVRPEGSVSTLKIQRTERGDSAVYLCASSPSVNQETQYFGPGTRLLVL.

This chain connects TRBV27 to TRBJ2-5; D gene uncertain. V was trimmed by 2 bases and J by 6 bases, leaving 16 bases between them. Per germline, CDR1 MNHEY and CDR2 SMNVEV (reference sequence). The length of the CDR3 is 15 residues. CDR3 amino acids: CASSLKSGVGKTQYF. The CDR3 DNA reads as TGTGCCAGCAGTTTAAAAAGTGGGGTGGGCAAGACCCAGTACTTC.

This clonotype is a singleton in its sample. This chain joins TRBV11-2 and TRBJ2-5, with 10 positions matching TRBD2. This CDR3 is 15 amino acids long. With 6 bases clipped from V and 7 bases from J, the junction kept 11 bases outside the gene matches. The germline V gene has CDR1 SGHAT and CDR2 FQNNGV. This CDR3 reads CASRPKTSGWGTQYF. CDR3 DNA sequence: TGTGCCAGCAGGCCAAAGACTAGCGGGTGGGGGACCCAGTACTTC.

This clonotype was seen a handful of times. The chain uses TRBV6-5 and TRBJ1-5, with no clear D. With 6 bases removed from V and 0 bases from J, the gap between germline ends came to 12 bases. The germline V gene encodes CDR1 MNHEY and CDR2 SVGAGI. The CDR3 loop spans 15 amino acids. The CDR3 loop is CASRPVAYSNQPQHF. CDR3 nucleotides: TGTGCCAGCAGGCCTGTTGCTTATAGCAATCAGCCCCAGCATTTT.

A few counts support this clonotype. The CDR3 DNA follows: TGTGCCAGCAGCCCGGGACAGGGGGCGGTCACTGAAGCTTTCTTT. Protein: CASSPGQGAVTEAFF. The chain joins TRBV6-6 to TRBJ1-1; 12 bases fit TRBD1. The CDR3 is made up of 15 amino acids. Per germline, CDR1 MNHNY and CDR2 SVGAGI (reference sequence). The V and J ends lost 6 bases and 4 bases, in that order; junction bases with no gene match: 6.

This clonotype occurred many times. The chain has TRBV12-3 or TRBV12-4 and TRBJ2-3; 14 bases are a match to TRBD2. The CDR3 loop spans 15 amino acids. V lost 3 bases, J lost 5 bases, and 1 base stayed unmatched. CDR3 sequence: CASSFGLAGGDTQYF. In DNA form, the CDR3 reads TGTGCCAGCAGTTTTGGACTAGCGGGAGGAGATACGCAGTATTTT.

The chain has TRBV3-1 and TRBJ2-1; TRBD2 agrees at 10 bases. V was pared by 5 bases and J by 2 bases, with 9 bases of the junction left unmatched. This CDR3 spans 17 amino acids. CDR1 LGHDT and CDR2 YNNKEL come from the germline V gene (reference sequence). The CDR3 loop is CASSSTSGRNTYNEQFF. The CDR3 DNA reads TGTGCCAGCAGCTCGACTAGCGGGCGAAACACCTACAATGAGCAGTTCTTC.

The V call is TRBV20-1, the J call TRBJ2-1; 9 bases are shared with TRBD2. The CDR3 has 16 residues. With V trimmed by 0 bases and J by 3 bases, 6 bases remained unmatched. Germline V lookup: CDR1 DFQATT, CDR2 SNEGSKA (reference sequence). Here the CDR3 reads CSARDPASGDYNEQFF. CDR3 DNA: TGCAGTGCTAGAGATCCCGCTAGCGGGGACTACAATGAGCAGTTCTTC.

The J gene is TRBJ2-1, the V gene TRBV10-3; 9 nucleotides match TRBD1. The CDR3 has 15 amino acids. V lost 6 bases and J lost 8; bases outside the gene matches: 11. Germline CDR1 is ENHRY and CDR2 is SYGVKD. CDR3 protein: CAISRGTGSYDEQFF. The CDR3 DNA is TGTGCCATCAGCCGCGGGACAGGGAGTTACGATGAGCAGTTCTTC.

The rearrangement uses TRBV7-9 and TRBJ2-7, with D possibly TRBD2 on 5 matching bases. Trimming shortened V by 0 bases and J by 3 bases, and 9 bases separated the two germline ends. The germline V gene encodes CDR1 SEHNR and CDR2 FQNEAQ (reference sequence). CDR3 length: 14 amino acids. CDR3 region: CASSLAELGYEQYF. For the CDR3, the DNA is TGTGCCAGCAGCTTAGCGGAACTAGGCTACGAGCAGTACTTC.

This clonotype turned up a few times. The rearrangement links TRBV11-2 to TRBJ1-2, with 8 bases that match TRBD1. Per germline, CDR1 SGHAT and CDR2 FQNNGV. Trimming at V came to 5 bases and at J to 3 bases, leaving 8 bases not matched to a gene. This CDR3 region has 15 residues. The CDR3 DNA reads as TGTGCCAGCAGCCCACGACAGGGGCTACACTATGGCTACACCTTC. Its translation is CASSPRQGLHYGYTF.

As concerns this clonotype: A much larger clone differs from this one at a single base, so this may be a read error. The V and J genes are TRBV29-1 and TRBJ2-1, with D uncertain. V was shortened by 7 bases and J by 10 bases, with 17 bases between the two germline ends. The CDR3 covers 12 residues. The germline V gene encodes CDR1 SQVTM and CDR2 ANQGSEA. The CDR3 sequence is CSAGPRSYEQFF. CDR3 DNA: TGCAGCGCTGGACCGCGTTCCTACGAGCAGTTCTTC.

The V call is TRBV5-1, the J call TRBJ2-1; 11 bases align to TRBD2. Germline loops: CDR1 SGHRS, CDR2 YFSETQ. CDR3 length: 17 residues. V lost 0 bases and J lost 2; bases outside the gene matches: 4. The CDR3, as DNA: TGCGCCAGCAGCTTGGGTATTAGCGGGAGGGCCTACAATGAGCAGTTCTTC. Residues: CASSLGISGRAYNEQFF.